The rows below give T cell receptor beta chains drawn from one sample of a study of blood T cells in healthy people across ages. TCRdb independently ran MiXCR on the 5' RACE reads; one entry per CDR3 protein. The data contain around 1,900,000 distinct CDR3 sequences, approximately 39% of them singletons. Sequencing was performed on blood. The source of these receptors is a human donor in good health. Each CDR3 is given with its conserved first and last residue. Each record gives: CDR3 length, clone size, V gene, J gene, CDR3 protein. Rows may omit the clone size; those that give it use once, few, many or a size class.

cdr3_length: 16; clone_size: .; v_call: TRBV20-1; j_call: TRBJ2-3; cdr3_aa: CSAPGPLAGALDTQYF
cdr3_length: 12; clone_size: many; v_call: TRBV6-2/TRBV6-3; j_call: TRBJ2-7; cdr3_aa: CASSTGNYEQYF
cdr3_length: 12; clone_size: .; v_call: TRBV4-1; j_call: TRBJ2-5; cdr3_aa: CASSHPLDSLYF
cdr3_length: 14; clone_size: .; v_call: TRBV20-1; j_call: TRBJ2-5; cdr3_aa: CSAFLAGGQETQYF
cdr3_length: 18; clone_size: .; v_call: TRBV7-6; j_call: .; cdr3_aa: CASSTASAGTGYSHEQYF
cdr3_length: 15; clone_size: .; v_call: TRBV7-2; j_call: TRBJ1-1; cdr3_aa: CATSLMGGRQSEAFF
cdr3_length: 16; clone_size: .; v_call: TRBV16; j_call: TRBJ1-2; cdr3_aa: CASSQSSGQGRAGYTF
cdr3_length: 19; clone_size: .; v_call: TRBV4-3; j_call: TRBJ1-4; cdr3_aa: CASSQSITRGFTSNEKLFF
cdr3_length: 15; clone_size: few; v_call: TRBV6-6; j_call: TRBJ2-5; cdr3_aa: CASSYLLTGEETQYF
cdr3_length: 13; clone_size: .; v_call: TRBV28; j_call: TRBJ2-1; cdr3_aa: CASSLRGVEEQFF
cdr3_length: 13; clone_size: few; v_call: TRBV7-2; j_call: TRBJ2-1; cdr3_aa: CASSLEPTNEQFF
cdr3_length: 13; clone_size: .; v_call: TRBV30; j_call: TRBJ1-2; cdr3_aa: CAWSSGGRNGYTF
cdr3_length: 12; clone_size: .; v_call: TRBV29-1; j_call: TRBJ2-1; cdr3_aa: CSLSRGYNEQFF
cdr3_length: 15; clone_size: .; v_call: TRBV7-2; j_call: TRBJ1-2; cdr3_aa: CASSLAVGFSYGYTF
cdr3_length: 16; clone_size: .; v_call: TRBV4-1; j_call: TRBJ1-5; cdr3_aa: CASSQAWQMGNQPQHF
cdr3_length: 15; clone_size: .; v_call: TRBV6-6; j_call: TRBJ2-1; cdr3_aa: CASSYQGQGYNEQFF
cdr3_length: 16; clone_size: .; v_call: TRBV7-2; j_call: TRBJ1-2; cdr3_aa: CASSWTADRAGYGYTF
cdr3_length: 16; clone_size: once; v_call: TRBV5-1; j_call: TRBJ2-7; cdr3_aa: CASSKGLAGGAYEQYF
cdr3_length: 14; clone_size: .; v_call: TRBV15; j_call: TRBJ2-2; cdr3_aa: CATSQFANTGELFF
cdr3_length: 18; clone_size: few; v_call: TRBV15; j_call: TRBJ1-6; cdr3_aa: CATSRVRNGILGESPLHF
cdr3_length: 14; clone_size: .; v_call: TRBV19; j_call: TRBJ1-4; cdr3_aa: CASSPQGASGKLFF
cdr3_length: 14; clone_size: .; v_call: TRBV5-1; j_call: TRBJ2-2; cdr3_aa: CASSLIGRTGELFF
cdr3_length: 15; clone_size: .; v_call: TRBV6-5; j_call: TRBJ2-5; cdr3_aa: CASSYSAGGEETQYF
cdr3_length: 13; clone_size: .; v_call: TRBV20-1; j_call: TRBJ2-3; cdr3_aa: CSLRGPHGYTQYF
cdr3_length: 15; clone_size: once; v_call: TRBV7-9; j_call: TRBJ2-3; cdr3_aa: CASSLIAGYTDTQYF
cdr3_length: 15; clone_size: few; v_call: TRBV3-1; j_call: TRBJ2-1; cdr3_aa: CASSPPAGGNNEQFF
cdr3_length: 14; clone_size: few; v_call: TRBV20-1; j_call: TRBJ1-1; cdr3_aa: CSAGPQGAAAEAFF
cdr3_length: 11; clone_size: .; v_call: TRBV20-1; j_call: TRBJ2-1; cdr3_aa: CSAQVYNEQFF
cdr3_length: 14; clone_size: .; v_call: TRBV30; j_call: TRBJ2-3; cdr3_aa: CAWSVKGGTDTQYF
cdr3_length: 15; clone_size: few; v_call: TRBV12-3/TRBV12-4; j_call: TRBJ2-7; cdr3_aa: CASGPGGVRSYEQYF
cdr3_length: 15; clone_size: .; v_call: TRBV12-3/TRBV12-4; j_call: .; cdr3_aa: CASRSQGFPSYEQYF
cdr3_length: 15; clone_size: few; v_call: TRBV5-1; j_call: TRBJ1-2; cdr3_aa: CASSPATGLGCGYTF
cdr3_length: 15; clone_size: few; v_call: TRBV6-1; j_call: .; cdr3_aa: CASSGDRGRLHEQYF
cdr3_length: 14; clone_size: .; v_call: TRBV6-6; j_call: TRBJ2-7; cdr3_aa: CASSPGLTTYEQYF
cdr3_length: 14; clone_size: few; v_call: TRBV29-1; j_call: TRBJ1-4; cdr3_aa: CSARGGSDNEKLFF
cdr3_length: 15; clone_size: once; v_call: TRBV5-1; j_call: TRBJ2-2; cdr3_aa: CASINPGRGGGEPFF
cdr3_length: 16; clone_size: few; v_call: TRBV6-2/TRBV6-3; j_call: TRBJ2-3; cdr3_aa: CASSYAVLLSTDTQYF
cdr3_length: 16; clone_size: .; v_call: TRBV5-1; j_call: .; cdr3_aa: CASSRPTGSSYNEQYF
cdr3_length: 13; clone_size: few; v_call: TRBV20-1; j_call: TRBJ2-3; cdr3_aa: CSASPQSTDTQYF
cdr3_length: 15; clone_size: .; v_call: TRBV27; j_call: TRBJ2-7; cdr3_aa: CASSLRGIVSYEQYF
cdr3_length: 12; clone_size: .; v_call: TRBV27; j_call: TRBJ1-2; cdr3_aa: CASRQRVGGYTF
cdr3_length: 16; clone_size: .; v_call: TRBV5-8; j_call: TRBJ2-5; cdr3_aa: CASSSGRGRRGETQYF
cdr3_length: 12; clone_size: .; v_call: TRBV28; j_call: .; cdr3_aa: CASSPGHAEQYF
cdr3_length: 14; clone_size: .; v_call: TRBV5-1; j_call: TRBJ2-7; cdr3_aa: CASSTGQAAYEQYF
cdr3_length: 16; clone_size: few; v_call: TRBV4-3; j_call: TRBJ2-6; cdr3_aa: CASSQGVFSGANVLTF
cdr3_length: 17; clone_size: .; v_call: TRBV28; j_call: TRBJ1-4; cdr3_aa: CASSQNTGSSTNEKLFF
cdr3_length: 16; clone_size: few; v_call: TRBV29-1; j_call: TRBJ2-1; cdr3_aa: CSVAPGGHSRPNEQFF
cdr3_length: 14; clone_size: .; v_call: TRBV6-2/TRBV6-3; j_call: TRBJ2-7; cdr3_aa: CASRPGQGAREQYF
cdr3_length: 14; clone_size: .; v_call: TRBV9; j_call: .; cdr3_aa: CASSVGGSAYEQYF
cdr3_length: 12; clone_size: .; v_call: TRBV20-1; j_call: TRBJ2-1; cdr3_aa: CSAARVRGEQFF
cdr3_length: 13; clone_size: .; v_call: TRBV29-1; j_call: TRBJ1-2; cdr3_aa: CSVGAGMDYGYTF
cdr3_length: 14; clone_size: .; v_call: TRBV6-2/TRBV6-3; j_call: TRBJ2-3; cdr3_aa: CASSYGGEEDTQYF